This record concerns one TCR beta chain sequence. Antigen specificity is unknown. TCRdb keeps only in-frame clones here, not all; method: immunoSEQ multiplex PCR. The repertoire holds 150,000 or so clones, with around 89% as singletons. The data belong to a study of T cell responses to AZD1222 COVID-19 vaccine. Looking at the study overall: Whether given at about 4 or about 12 weeks, second doses were pooled. Study results and limitations: The span of vaccine-associated CD4 TCRs extended across spike, with dominance at 160-218 and 743-854. White British ancestry dominated among donors, who included more females, and clonal diversity was possibly underestimated.

V shed 0 bases and J shed 3 bases, with 5 bases lying between them. This CDR3 spans 13 amino acids. The germline gives CDR1 SGHAT, CDR2 FQNNGV. V gene TRBV11-2 combines with J gene TRBJ1-1; D call uncertain. This clonotype was sampled from an adult in good health. The sample in question was peripheral blood, obtained on day 0 of AZD1222 vaccination. CDR3 sequence: CASSLEQYTEAFF. In DNA, the CDR3 is TGTGCCAGCAGCTTAGAACAGTACACTGAAGCTTTCTTT. Filled out from reference TRBV11-2 and TRBJ1-1, the complete variable domain reads EAGVAQSPRYKIIEKRQSVAFWCNPISGHATLYWYQQILGQGPKLLIQFQNNGVVDDSQLPKDRFSAERLKGVDSTLKIQPAKLEDSAVYLCASSLEQYTEAFFGQGTRLTVV.